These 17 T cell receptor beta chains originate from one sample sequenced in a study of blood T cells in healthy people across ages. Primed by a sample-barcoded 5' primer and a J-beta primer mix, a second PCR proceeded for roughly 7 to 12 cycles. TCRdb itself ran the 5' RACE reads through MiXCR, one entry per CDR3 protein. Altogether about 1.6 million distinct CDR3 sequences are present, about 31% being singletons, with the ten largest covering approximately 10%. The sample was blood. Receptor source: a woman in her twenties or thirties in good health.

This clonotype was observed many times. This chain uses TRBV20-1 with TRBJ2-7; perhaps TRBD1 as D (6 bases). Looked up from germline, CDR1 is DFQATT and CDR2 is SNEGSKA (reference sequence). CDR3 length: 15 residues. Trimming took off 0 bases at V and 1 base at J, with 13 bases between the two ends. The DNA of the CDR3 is TGCAGTGCTAGAGATCAGGGGTTACAGTCCTACGAGCAGTACTTC. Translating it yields CSARDQGLQSYEQYF.

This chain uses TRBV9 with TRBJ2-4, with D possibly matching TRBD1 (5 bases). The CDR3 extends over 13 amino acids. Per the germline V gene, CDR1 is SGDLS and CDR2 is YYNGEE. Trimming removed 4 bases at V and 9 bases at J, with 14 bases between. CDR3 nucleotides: TGTGCCAGCAGCTTAAAGCAGGGCAGCATTCAGTACTTC. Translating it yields CASSLKQGSIQYF.

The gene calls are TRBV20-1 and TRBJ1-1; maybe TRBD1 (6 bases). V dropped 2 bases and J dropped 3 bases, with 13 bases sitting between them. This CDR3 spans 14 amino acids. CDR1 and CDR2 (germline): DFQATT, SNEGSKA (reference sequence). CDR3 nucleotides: TGCAGTGCTAGACTTACCACAGGGTACACTGAAGCTTTCTTT. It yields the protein CSARLTTGYTEAFF.

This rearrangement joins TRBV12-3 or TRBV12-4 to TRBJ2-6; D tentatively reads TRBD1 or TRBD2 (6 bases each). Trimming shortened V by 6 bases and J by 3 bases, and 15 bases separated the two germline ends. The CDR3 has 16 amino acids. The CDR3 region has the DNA TGTGCCAGCAGATCCAGGAGGGGGAGTGGGGCCAACGTCCTGACTTTC. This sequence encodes CASRSRRGSGANVLTF.

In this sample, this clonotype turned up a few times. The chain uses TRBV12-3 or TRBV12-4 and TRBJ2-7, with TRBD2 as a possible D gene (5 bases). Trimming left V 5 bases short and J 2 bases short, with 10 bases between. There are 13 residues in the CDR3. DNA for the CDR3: TGTGCCAGCAGTGAGGGTCCTACCTACGAGCAGTACTTC. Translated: CASSEGPTYEQYF.

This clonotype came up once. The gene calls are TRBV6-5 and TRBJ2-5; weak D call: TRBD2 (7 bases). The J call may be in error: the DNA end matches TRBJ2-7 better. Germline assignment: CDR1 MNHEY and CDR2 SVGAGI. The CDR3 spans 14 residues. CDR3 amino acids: CASSTGGRAYEQYF. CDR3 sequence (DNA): TGTGCCAGCAGTACGGGGGGCAGAGCCTACGAGCAGTACTTC.

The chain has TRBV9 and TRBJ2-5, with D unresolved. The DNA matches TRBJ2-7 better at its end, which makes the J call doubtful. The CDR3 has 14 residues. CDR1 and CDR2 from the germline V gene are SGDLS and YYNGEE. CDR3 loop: CASSVDPLPYEQYF. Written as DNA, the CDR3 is TGTGCCAGCAGCGTAGACCCGTTACCCTACGAGCAGTACTTC.

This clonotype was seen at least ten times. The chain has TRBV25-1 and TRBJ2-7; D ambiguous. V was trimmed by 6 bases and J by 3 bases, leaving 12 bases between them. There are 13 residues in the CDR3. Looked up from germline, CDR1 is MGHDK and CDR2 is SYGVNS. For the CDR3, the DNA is TGTGCCAGCAGCCCACCCGCCCGCTACGAGCAGTACTTC. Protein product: CASSPPARYEQYF.

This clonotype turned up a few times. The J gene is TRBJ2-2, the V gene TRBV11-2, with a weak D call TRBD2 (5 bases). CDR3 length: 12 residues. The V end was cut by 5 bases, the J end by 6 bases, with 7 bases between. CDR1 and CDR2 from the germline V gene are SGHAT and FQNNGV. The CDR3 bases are TGTGCCAGCAGCGAACTAGCCGGGGAGCTGTTTTTT. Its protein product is CASSELAGELFF.

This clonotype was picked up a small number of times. Written as DNA, the CDR3 is TGTGCCAGCAGTTTACACTTTAACTATGGCTACACCTTC. Its protein product is CASSLHFNYGYTF. The rearrangement joins TRBV12-3 or TRBV12-4 to TRBJ1-2; D call uncertain. This CDR3 has 13 amino acids. V was shortened by 2 bases and J by 1 base, with 5 bases between the two germline ends.

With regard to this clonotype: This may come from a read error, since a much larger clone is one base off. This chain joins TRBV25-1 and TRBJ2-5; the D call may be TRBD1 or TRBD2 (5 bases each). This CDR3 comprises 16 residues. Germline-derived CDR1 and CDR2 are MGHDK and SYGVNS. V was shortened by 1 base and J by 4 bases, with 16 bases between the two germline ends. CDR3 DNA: TGTGCCAGCAGTGAATCGGAAGGGACCCTCCGAGAGACCCAGTACTTC. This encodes CASSESEGTLRETQYF.

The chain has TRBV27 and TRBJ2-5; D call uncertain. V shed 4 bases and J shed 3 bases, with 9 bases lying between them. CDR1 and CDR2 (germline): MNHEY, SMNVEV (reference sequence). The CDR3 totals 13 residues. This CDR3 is CASSSDAEETQYF. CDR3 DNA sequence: TGTGCCAGCAGTTCGGACGCAGAAGAGACCCAGTACTTC.

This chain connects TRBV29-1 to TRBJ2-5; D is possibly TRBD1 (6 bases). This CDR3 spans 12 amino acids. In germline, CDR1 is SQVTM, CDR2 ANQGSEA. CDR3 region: CNATGQQETQYF. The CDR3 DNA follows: TGCAACGCCACGGGACAACAAGAGACCCAGTACTTC.

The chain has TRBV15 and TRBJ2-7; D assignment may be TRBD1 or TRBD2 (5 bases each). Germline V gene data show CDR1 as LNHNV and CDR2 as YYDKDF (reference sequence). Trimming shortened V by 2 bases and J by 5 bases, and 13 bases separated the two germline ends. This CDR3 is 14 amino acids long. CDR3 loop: CATSRSPTGHEQYF. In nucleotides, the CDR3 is TGTGCCACCAGCAGATCCCCCACGGGGCACGAGCAGTACTTC.

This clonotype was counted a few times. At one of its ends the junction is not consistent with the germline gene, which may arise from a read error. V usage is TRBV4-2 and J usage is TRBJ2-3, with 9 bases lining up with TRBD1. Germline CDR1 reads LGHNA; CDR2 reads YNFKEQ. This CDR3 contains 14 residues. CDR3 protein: CVSSQGQGADTQYF. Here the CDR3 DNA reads TGTGTCAGCAGCCAGGGACAGGGAGCAGATACGCAGTATTTT.

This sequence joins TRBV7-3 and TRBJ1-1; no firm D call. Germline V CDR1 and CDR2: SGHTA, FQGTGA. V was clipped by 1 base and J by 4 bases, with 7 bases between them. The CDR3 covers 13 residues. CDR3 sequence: CASSLMIGTEAFF. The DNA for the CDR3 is TGTGCCAGCAGCTTAATGATAGGCACTGAAGCTTTCTTT.

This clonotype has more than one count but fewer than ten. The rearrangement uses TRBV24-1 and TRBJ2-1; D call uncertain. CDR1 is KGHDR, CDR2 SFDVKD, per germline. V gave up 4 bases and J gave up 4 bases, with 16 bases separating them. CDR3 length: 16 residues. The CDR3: CATSDSGITTYNEQFF. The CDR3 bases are TGTGCCACCAGTGACTCAGGTATTACCACGTACAATGAGCAGTTCTTC.